The 8 T cell receptor beta chains listed next were all sequenced from one sample in a study of blood T cell repertoires in COVID-19. Data came from immunoSEQ multiplex PCR; TCRdb stores just in-frame clones and leaves some out. The sample yields approximately 280,000 clones, around nine tenths seen once. The sample consisted of peripheral blood. These receptor sequences come from a man in his forties or fifties with acute or convalescent COVID-19.

This chain links TRBV12-3 or TRBV12-4 with TRBJ2-1; D remains ambiguous. The CDR3 sequence is 13 residues long. V shed 6 bases and J shed 6 bases, with 12 bases lying between them. In DNA, the CDR3 is TGTGCCAGCAGACAGAGTCCAGGCAATGAGCAGTTCTTC. It encodes CASRQSPGNEQFF.

The chain carries TRBV18 and TRBJ2-5; 10 bases are a match to TRBD1. This CDR3 is built from 15 residues. J gave up 4 bases and V 5 bases, and 7 bases lay outside the gene matches. Germline loops: CDR1 KGHSH, CDR2 LQKENI. The DNA for the CDR3 is TGTGCCAGCTCAGCCGGGACAGGGGCTCGAGAGACCCAGTACTTC. Its protein product is CASSAGTGARETQYF.

The chain couples TRBV10-3 to TRBJ1-2; 7 nucleotides match TRBD1. V shed 6 bases and J 3 bases; nucleotides not matched to a gene: 7. The CDR3 extends over 14 amino acids. Per germline, CDR1 ENHRY and CDR2 SYGVKD. In nucleotides, the CDR3 is TGTGCCATCAGCCTAGGACAGGCCGACTATGGCTACACCTTC. Translation gives CAISLGQADYGYTF.

The rearrangement uses TRBV3-1 (or the pseudogene TRBV3-2) and TRBJ1-5; no clear D gene. The CDR3 is made up of 15 amino acids. Deletions cut 0 bases from V and 2 bases from J, with 8 bases between. Germline-derived CDR1 and CDR2 are LGHDT and YNNKEL (reference sequence). CDR3 coding DNA: TGTGCCAGCAGCCAAGATGGAGCCGGCAATCAGCCCCAGCATTTT. This codes for CASSQDGAGNQPQHF.

The V and J genes are TRBV5-1 and TRBJ2-4; perhaps TRBD1 as D (7 bases). This CDR3 has 16 amino acids. Germline V gene lookup returns CDR1 SGHRS and CDR2 YFSETQ. Trimming stripped 4 bases from V and 0 bases from J, with 14 bases between. The CDR3 DNA follows: TGCGCCAGCAGCCCGGGGGACAGCTTAGCCAAAAACATTCAGTACTTC. This gives the protein CASSPGDSLAKNIQYF.

V gene TRBV4-1 combines with J gene TRBJ1-2, with D perhaps TRBD1 (6 bases). The CDR3 consists of 14 residues. Trimming took off 4 bases at V and 4 bases at J, with 13 bases between the two ends. Germline CDR1 is MGHRA and CDR2 is YSYEKL. The CDR3 reads CASSLTQGTYGYTF. Here the CDR3 DNA reads TGCGCCAGCAGCCTTACACAGGGTACCTATGGCTACACCTTC.

The J gene is TRBJ1-6, the V gene TRBV30, with D perhaps matching TRBD1 (5 bases). Trimming shortened V by 2 bases and J by 9 bases, and 11 bases separated the two germline ends. CDR3 length: 13 residues. CDR1 and CDR2 (germline): GTSNPN, SVGIG (reference sequence). The CDR3 DNA sequence: TGTGCCTGGAGTCCGGACATCTCTTCACCCCTCCACTTT. It translates to CAWSPDISSPLHF.

The gene calls are TRBV9 and TRBJ2-7, with 13 bases identical to TRBD2. J lost 4 bases, V lost 4 bases, and 5 bases had no gene match. Germline assignment: CDR1 SGDLS and CDR2 YYNGEE. This CDR3 is built from 15 residues. As DNA, the CDR3 is TGTGCCAGCAGCACAACTAGCGGGGGGGCTTACGAGCAGTACTTC. This gives the protein CASSTTSGGAYEQYF.